The TCR beta chain described here comes from a study of cytomegalovirus exposure and HLA in healthy donors. Study at large: Prior work identified roughly 120 million unique TCR beta sequences in around 170 million T cells. Within the Caucasian-associated ancestry cluster were about 81% of the roughly 360 genotyped donors. Study results and caveats: Earlier findings revealed that most TCR beta V segments proved productive either about 87% or about 30% of the time.

Use of 60 Vbeta and 13 Jbeta primers characterized the PCR. Original methodology: Roughly 10 million shared chains were among about 80 million unique TCR beta chains counted in a later analysis. The method was immunoSEQ multiplex PCR; TCRdb's version includes in-frame clones alone and lacks a portion of them. V and J calls and clone size follow that table, whereas D and trimming were derived from the DNA. The table shows 79,000 or so clones, with 65% to 85% occurring only once. With regard to this clone: The antigen is not known.

Material: PBMCs. This sequence originates from a woman in her thirties or forties in good health and CMV-seropositive.

The CDR3 spells CASSQETVWDRGLEDYGYTF. CDR3 coding DNA: TGCGCCAGCAGCCAAGAGACTGTTTGGGACAGGGGGCTCGAGGACTATGGCTACACCTTC. This chain links TRBV4-3 with TRBJ1-2; TRBD1 matches 12 bases. Per germline, CDR1 LGHNA and CDR2 YSLEER. J gave up 3 bases and V 0 bases, and 14 bases lay outside the gene matches. There are 20 residues in the CDR3.